The following is a T cell receptor beta chain sequence with its context. This table comes from immunoSEQ multiplex PCR, and its TCRdb copy is limited to in-frame clones, with some not included. The sample has about 600,000 clones, nearly 97% seen once. The germline V and J ends were trimmed by 1 base and 7 bases, with 8 bases remaining between them. Looked up from germline, CDR1 is SGHAT and CDR2 is FQNNGV. The CDR3 loop spans 13 amino acids. CD8 cells regarded as naive lacked CD45RO, were positively chosen for CCR7, and omitted terminally differentiated effector memory CD45RA+ cells. These data come from a study of shared clonotypes between healthy human individuals.

The rearrangement links TRBV11-2 to TRBJ2-1; D is ambiguous. The sequence was collected from a woman in her twenties or thirties in good health. The sequenced material came from naive CD8+ T cells sorted from blood. The CDR3 DNA sequence: TGTGCCAGCAGCTTAGTTGAGCAGAATGAGCAGTTCTTC. Its translation: CASSLVEQNEQFF.